This T cell receptor beta chain comes out of a study of T cells in Graves' hyperthyroidism and ophthalmopathy. Amplification targeted TCR beta CDR3 regions from RNA transcripts. In the first-round RT-PCR of the TCR CDR3, the HTBI primer set was used. Via MiXCR, TCRdb re-called the multiplex PCR reads, giving one row per CDR3 protein. The sample lists 450,000 to 700,000 distinct CDR3 sequences; around 42% were seen once. This clonotype was detected a few times. The receptor's source is an adult woman with Graves' disease, either hyperthyroidism or ophthalmopathy (not recorded which). Specimen: peripheral blood or thyroid tissue (not recorded which).

CDR3 sequence reads: CASRSRDRGNEKLFF. CDR3 nucleotides: TGTGCCAGCAGATCAAGGGACAGGGGAAATGAAAAACTGTTTTTT. The chain carries TRBV27 and TRBJ1-4; 10 bases align to TRBD1. The CDR3 covers 15 residues. The V gene end was trimmed by 6 bases and the J gene end by 5 bases; junction bases not matched to a gene: 6. The V gene's germline CDR1 is MNHEY and CDR2 SMNVEV (reference sequence).